This T cell receptor (beta chain) comes out of a study of CD8 T cells in ankylosing spondylitis (dated by TCRdb to the late 2010s). For the study in its entirety: The study set out to find disease-linked TCR variants by profiling T cell receptor beta repertoires in ankylosing spondylitis patients and healthy donors. The full study cohort was made up of about 25 ankylosing spondylitis patients and about a hundred healthy donors. Samples of peripheral blood were taken, and for ankylosing spondylitis patients, synovial fluid was collected as well. The paper's findings and limits, for the study overall: Some motif variants were previously reported in synovial fluid and blood of reactive arthritis patients, suggesting common disease-initiation mechanisms. A TCR beta motif of about 8 highly homologous amino acid variants appeared characteristic of blood from ankylosing spondylitis patients. The disease-linked clones had a CD8+ phenotype and were found at relatively low frequencies in peripheral blood. According to the report, matched synovial fluid samples from ankylosing spondylitis patients were significantly enriched for the disease-linked clones.

A note on this clonotype: Its cognate antigen has yet to be identified. The sample holds no much larger clone one base away, and base qualities are not on file.

V is reduced by 1 base and J by 6 bases, leaving a spacing of 18 bases between them. Per the germline V gene (reference sequence), DFQATT is the CDR1 and SNEGSKA is the CDR2. Including cysteine and phenylalanine, the CDR3 has 15 amino acids. Left in the record is the CDR3 DNA by itself, 45 bases read in frame from the first base. Sequenced using an Illumina MiSeq. Quantitative 5'-RACE with molecular barcodes was used to prepare TCR beta libraries. Processing in the source paper ran as follows. To identify disease-linked TCR variants, a new computational method was used, one built on a probabilistic model of VDJ rearrangement. Clones were called with MiXCR by TCRdb after fastp trimmed the public reads at Q25, and only in-frame beta chains were retained. All rows with the same CDR3 protein become a single entry with the most common DNA and genes. What appears here as the V and J calls and clone size reflects TCRdb's work, not the paper's. The sample profile shows fewer than 35,000 distinct CDR3 sequences; approximately 15% of them were found once. 35% to 45% of the sample rests with the top ten.

The chain was built from TRBV20-1 and TRBJ1-1; tentative D gene TRBD1, with 6 bases matching. The sample taken for sequencing was blood. This sequence originates from a male donor with ankylosing spondylitis or in good health (not recorded which). The sequenced DNA is TGCAGTGCTAGAGCCCGGACAGAACGCGGCCCTGAAGCTTTCTTT. This is translated as CSARARTERGPEAFF.